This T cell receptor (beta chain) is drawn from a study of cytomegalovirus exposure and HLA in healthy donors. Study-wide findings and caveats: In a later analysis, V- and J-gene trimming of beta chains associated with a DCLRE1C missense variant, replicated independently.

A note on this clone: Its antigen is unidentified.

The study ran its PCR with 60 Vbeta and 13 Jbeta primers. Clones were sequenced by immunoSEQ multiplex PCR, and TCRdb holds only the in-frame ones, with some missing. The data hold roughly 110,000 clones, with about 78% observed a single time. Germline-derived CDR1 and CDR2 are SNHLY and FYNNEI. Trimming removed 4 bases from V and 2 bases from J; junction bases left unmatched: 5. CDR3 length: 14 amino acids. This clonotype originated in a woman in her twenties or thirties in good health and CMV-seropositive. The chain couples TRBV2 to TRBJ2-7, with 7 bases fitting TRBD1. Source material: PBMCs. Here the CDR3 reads CASSGGTETYEQYF. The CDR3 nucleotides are TGTGCCAGCAGTGGTGGGACAGAGACCTACGAGCAGTACTTC.